One and the same sample provided the 17 T cell receptor beta chains below, sequenced in a study of blood T cell repertoires in COVID-19. Only in-frame clones appear in the TCRdb table, and some are missing; sequencing was by immunoSEQ multiplex PCR. This repertoire shows 250,000 to 300,000 clones, roughly 91% found once; its top ten account for under 3%. Sequenced: PBMCs or T cells enriched from blood (not recorded which). The receptors were gathered from a woman in her forties or fifties who had been exposed to COVID-19.

For the CDR3, the DNA is TGTGCCAGCAGTGAAGCGGTCTCGCGGAACACTGAAGCTTTCTTT. As protein: CASSEAVSRNTEAFF. This chain uses TRBV2 with TRBJ1-1; D unresolved. Germline CDR1 SNHLY, CDR2 FYNNEI. The CDR3 loop spans 15 amino acids. V lost 0 bases, J lost 1 base, and 9 bases lay in between.

This chain connects TRBV2 to TRBJ1-1; no clear D gene. There are 12 residues in the CDR3. From germline, CDR1 is SNHLY and CDR2 FYNNEI. The V end was cut by 1 base, the J end by 12 bases, with 12 bases between. CDR3 sequence (DNA): TGTGCCAGCAGTGAAGATGGCCCGGGGACTTTCTTT. Residues: CASSEDGPGTFF.

With respect to this clone: Distinct nucleotide sequences in the sample also encode this CDR3. The chain employs TRBV19 and TRBJ1-1; 7 nucleotides agree with TRBD1. This CDR3 region has 15 residues. Germline assignment: CDR1 LNHDA and CDR2 SQIVND (reference sequence). V was clipped by 5 bases and J by 0 bases; unmatched bases: 6. The CDR3 here is CASSAKGQLNTEAFF. CDR3 DNA: TGTGCCAGTAGTGCGAAGGGACAGTTGAACACTGAAGCTTTCTTT.

This chain connects TRBV28 to TRBJ1-2, with 9 bases identical to TRBD1. Germline CDR1 and CDR2: MDHEN and SYDVKM. The CDR3 is 15 amino acids. The V segment lost 3 bases and the J segment 6 bases; nucleotides outside the gene matches: 8. CDR3 nucleotides: TGTGCCAGCAGTTTGACAGGGGGTGTGGGAGATGGCTACACCTTC. It specifies CASSLTGGVGDGYTF.

The rearrangement uses TRBV5-6 and TRBJ1-5; D possibly corresponds to TRBD1 (5 bases). V lost 1 base and J lost 2, with 10 bases in between. Germline-derived CDR1 and CDR2 are SGHDT and YYEEEE. The CDR3 runs to 15 residues. In nucleotides, the CDR3 is TGTGCCAGCAGCTTGCGGCAGGGTCGCAATCAGCCCCAGCATTTT. Protein product: CASSLRQGRNQPQHF.

This clone was picked up a small number of times. The CDR3 DNA sequence: TGTGCCAGTAGTACCCCGACAGGGGCATTTGGCTACACCTTC. Protein product: CASSTPTGAFGYTF. The V and J genes are TRBV19 and TRBJ1-2; 8 bases map to TRBD1. CDR3 length equals 14 residues. Per the germline V gene, CDR1 is LNHDA and CDR2 is SQIVND (reference sequence). The J segment lost 7 bases and the V segment lost 4 bases, leaving 8 bases of the junction unmatched. Full variable domain (rest looked up from reference TRBV19 and TRBJ1-2): DGGITQSPKYLFRKEGQNVTLSCEQNLNHDAMYWYRQDPGQGLRLIYYSQIVNDFQKGDIAEGYSVSREKKESFPLTVTSAQKNPTAFYLCASSTPTGAFGYTFGSGTRLTVV.

The chain uses TRBV3-1 (or the pseudogene TRBV3-2) and TRBJ2-7; 9 nucleotides line up with TRBD1. CDR3 length: 16 amino acids. The V segment lost 4 bases and the J segment 3 bases; nucleotides outside the gene matches: 10. Germline CDR1 and CDR2: LGHDT and YNNKEL (reference sequence). For the CDR3, the DNA is TGTGCCAGCAGCCCTAGGGTTGGGACAGGGTACTACGAGCAGTACTTC. Translating it yields CASSPRVGTGYYEQYF.

The DNA of the CDR3 is TGTGCCAGCAGTTCCTCAGGGGGCCTCTCTGCCACTGAAGCTTTCTTT. It codes for CASSSSGGLSATEAFF. The chain couples TRBV27 to TRBJ1-1; 8 bases fit TRBD1. V gave up 4 bases and J gave up 4 bases; unmatched junction bases: 11. Germline-derived CDR1 and CDR2 are MNHEY and SMNVEV (reference sequence). The CDR3 is 16 amino acids.

This chain uses TRBV30 with TRBJ1-6; D unresolved. V was trimmed by 5 bases and J by 5 bases, leaving 13 bases between them. The CDR3 runs 14 residues. The germline V gene encodes CDR1 GTSNPN and CDR2 SVGIG (reference sequence). The CDR3 is CAWGLGADNSPLHF. CDR3 in DNA: TGTGCCTGGGGTCTGGGAGCGGATAATTCACCCCTCCACTTT.

CDR3 in amino acids: CASSPQGGVGVPSYGYTF. The CDR3 bases are TGTGCCAGTAGTCCTCAGGGGGGCGTCGGGGTCCCTTCCTATGGCTACACCTTC. The rearrangement uses TRBV19 and TRBJ1-2; the match to TRBD1 covers 7 bases. Losses at the gene ends were 5 bases for V and 4 bases for J; bases not matched to a gene: 19. The CDR3 length is 18 residues. Germline loops: CDR1 LNHDA, CDR2 SQIVND (reference sequence).

The V gene is TRBV6-1, the J gene TRBJ2-6, with a tentative D call TRBD2 (5 bases). The CDR3 is 15 amino acids. Germline-derived CDR1 and CDR2 are MNHNS and SASEGT. The V end lost 1 base, the J end lost 2 bases, and 6 bases lay between the germline ends. The CDR3 nucleotides read TGTGCCAGCAGTGAAGAGGGAGCTGGGGCCAACGTCCTGACTTTC. This codes for CASSEEGAGANVLTF.

The chain uses TRBV6-5 and TRBJ2-2, with D unclear. The CDR3 spans 12 residues. The germline V gene encodes CDR1 MNHEY and CDR2 SVGAGI. Trimming cost V 7 bases and J 4 bases, with 7 bases left between them. The CDR3 spells CASTSRTGELFF. The CDR3, as DNA: TGTGCCAGCACCTCCCGCACCGGGGAGCTGTTTTTT.

The genes are TRBV6-1 and TRBJ2-5; 9 nucleotides line up with TRBD1. V was clipped by 4 bases and J by 2 bases; unmatched bases: 8. Germline assignment: CDR1 MNHNS and CDR2 SASEGT. The CDR3 extends over 16 amino acids. As DNA, the CDR3 is TGTGCCAGCAGTGGGGGGGGGACAGGGCTACAAGAGACCCAGTACTTC. It translates to CASSGGGTGLQETQYF.

In its sample, this clone was seen a few times. The rearrangement joins TRBV5-4 to TRBJ1-1; possible D gene TRBD1, 6 bases. The V gene lost 4 bases and the J gene lost 2 bases, with 15 bases spanning the gap. There are 15 residues in the CDR3. Looked up from germline, CDR1 is SGHNT and CDR2 is YYREEE (reference sequence). CDR3: CASSGGLGGNTEAFF. The CDR3 coding sequence is TGTGCCAGCAGCGGCGGCCTTGGGGGCAACACTGAAGCTTTCTTT.

This clone has a handful of counts. V gene TRBV15 combines with J gene TRBJ2-5; no definite D call. The CDR3 consists of 13 residues. Trimming pared 3 bases from V and 2 bases from J, leaving 7 bases between. Germline V gene sequence: CDR1 LNHNV, CDR2 YYDKDF (reference sequence). CDR3 sequence (DNA): TGTGCCACCAGCAGCCGGTTACAAGAGACCCAGTACTTC. Its protein product is CATSSRLQETQYF.

The chain links TRBV19 to TRBJ2-3; D gene ambiguous. Germline V gives CDR1 LNHDA, CDR2 SQIVND (reference sequence). V was clipped by 5 bases and J by 0 bases, with 9 bases between them. This CDR3 has 14 residues. The CDR3: CASSVLLSTDTQYF. The CDR3 DNA reads TGTGCCAGTAGTGTCCTTCTTAGCACAGATACGCAGTATTTT.

The chain carries TRBV28 and TRBJ2-1; 9 bases align to TRBD1. This CDR3 is built from 14 residues. Germline assignment: CDR1 MDHEN and CDR2 SYDVKM. V shed 6 bases, J shed 8 bases, and the junction held 8 bases outside the gene matches. Here the CDR3 DNA reads TGTGCCAGCAGGGGGGGACAGGGAAGGGATGAGCAGTTCTTC. Its protein is CASRGGQGRDEQFF.